Listed here is a single T cell receptor beta chain. Its antigen is not known. This sample was included in a study of T cell responses to AZD1222 COVID-19 vaccine. Study results and limitations: Donors were chiefly white British, with a greater number of females, and clonal diversity was perhaps underestimated. Spike regions recognized by vaccine-associated CD4 TCRs spanned the protein, led by 160-218 and 743-854.

Profiling relied on immunoSEQ multiplex PCR, and the TCRdb table lists in-frame clones only, not all of them. The sample holds about 150,000 clones, around 88% seen once. The CDR3 length is 16 residues. CDR1 is MNHNS and CDR2 is SASEGT in the germline V gene. V shed 1 base and J shed 7 bases, with 17 bases lying between them. The sequence derives from an adult who received the AZD1222 COVID-19 vaccine. The gene calls are TRBV6-1 and TRBJ2-1, with D perhaps being TRBD1 or TRBD2 (6 bases each). Material: peripheral blood, obtained 28 days after the second AZD1222 dose. CDR3 bases: TGTGCCAGCAGTGAAGGGTTGGCTAGAGGGGGGAATGAGCAGTTCTTC. This encodes CASSEGLARGGNEQFF.